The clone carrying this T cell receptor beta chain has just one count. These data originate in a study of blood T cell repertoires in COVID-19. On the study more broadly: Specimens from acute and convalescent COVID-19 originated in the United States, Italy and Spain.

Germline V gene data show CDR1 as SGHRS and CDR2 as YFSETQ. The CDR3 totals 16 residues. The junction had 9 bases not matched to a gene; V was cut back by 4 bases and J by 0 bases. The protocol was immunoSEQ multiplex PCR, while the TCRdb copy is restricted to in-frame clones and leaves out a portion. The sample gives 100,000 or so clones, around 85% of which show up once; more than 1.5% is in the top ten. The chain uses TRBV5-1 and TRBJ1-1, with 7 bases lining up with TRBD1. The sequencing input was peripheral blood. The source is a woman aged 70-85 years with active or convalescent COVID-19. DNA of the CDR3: TGCGCCAGCAGCGCGGGACAGCTTAAACTGAACACTGAAGCTTTCTTT. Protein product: CASSAGQLKLNTEAFF.